This note documents a single TCR beta chain sequence. What it recognizes is unknown. In TCRdb, the multiplex PCR reads were re-called with MiXCR into one record per CDR3 protein. The sample consists of roughly 220,000 distinct CDR3 sequences, 34% of them appearing once. This sample is drawn from a study of breast tumors, draining lymph nodes, adjacent tissues. Study results and limitations: The data were judged consistent with most tumor T cells coming from lymph node and expanding in tumor.

Breast cancer patients provided tissue from their axillary draining lymph nodes. The TCR originated in a female donor with breast cancer. Some clones in this sample may be carry-over from other donors' samples. The source material was axillary lymph node tissue.

In DNA, the CDR3 is TGTGCCAGCAGCCTCCCGGGACTAGCAAATGAGCAGTATTTT. As protein: CASSLPGLANEQYF. V is TRBV11-1 and J is TRBJ2-3, with 9 bases aligning to TRBD2. V lost 5 bases and J lost 11; bases outside the gene matches: 11. Per germline, CDR1 SGHAT and CDR2 FQDESV (reference sequence). This CDR3 has 14 residues.